This is a list of T cell receptor beta chains from one sample in a study of blood T cell repertoires in COVID-19. Some clones are missing from TCRdb's copy, which holds only in-frame ones; the method was immunoSEQ multiplex PCR. The repertoire has about 170,000 clones, around nine tenths of them found once; the top ten carry 2% to 3%. Sequencing input: peripheral blood. Every receptor here comes from a woman over 75 with COVID-19, enrolled during active disease. Both conserved end residues are part of each CDR3.

v_gene	CDR3aa
TRBV20-1	CSASSQGALNYGYTF
TRBV29-1	CSVEESSTDTQYF
TRBV28	CASSPPISYNSPLHF
TRBV7-2	CASSLVSQGAYGYTF
TRBV5-1	CASSTEAGGPYEQYF
TRBV2	CASSEVVSSGTVRFF
TRBV9	CASSVPGAEQFF
TRBV7-9	CAGQTLKDSPLHF
TRBV7-2	CASSEGTGGRGYTF
TRBV28	CASSHFQAGASGNTIYF
TRBV28	CASSQTRGNTEAFF
TRBV27	CASSLSMTAGAFF
TRBV28	CASRDGTFDSYEQYF
TRBV28	CASSPSRDRGHEQYF
TRBV4-3	CASSLHPGQNMNTEAFF
TRBV9	CASTISGTGEVTEAFF
TRBV25-1	CASSADRDSAEKLFF
TRBV19	CATHRDGSYNEQFF
TRBV24-1	CATSDTTGANTGELFF
TRBV6-5	CASSSSGAPGSEQFF
TRBV6-5	CASSHRGSYEQYF
TRBV19	CASSRDSQETQYF
TRBV19	CASSPSSGNSYEQYF